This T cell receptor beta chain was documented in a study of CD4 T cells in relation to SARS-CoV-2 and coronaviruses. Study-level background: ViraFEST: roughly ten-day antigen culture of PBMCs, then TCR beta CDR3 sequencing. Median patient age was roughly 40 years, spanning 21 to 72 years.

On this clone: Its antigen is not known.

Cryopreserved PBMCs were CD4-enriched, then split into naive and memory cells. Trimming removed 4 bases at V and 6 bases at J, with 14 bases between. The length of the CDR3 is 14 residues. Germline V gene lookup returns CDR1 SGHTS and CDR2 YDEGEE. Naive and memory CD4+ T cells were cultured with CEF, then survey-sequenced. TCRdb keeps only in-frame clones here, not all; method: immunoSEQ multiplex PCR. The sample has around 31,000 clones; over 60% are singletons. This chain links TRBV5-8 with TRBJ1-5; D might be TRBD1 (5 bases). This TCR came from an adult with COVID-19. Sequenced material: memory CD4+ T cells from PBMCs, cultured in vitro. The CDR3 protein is CASSTRDWSQPQHF. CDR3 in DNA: TGTGCCAGCAGCACCCGGGACTGGAGTCAGCCCCAGCATTTT.